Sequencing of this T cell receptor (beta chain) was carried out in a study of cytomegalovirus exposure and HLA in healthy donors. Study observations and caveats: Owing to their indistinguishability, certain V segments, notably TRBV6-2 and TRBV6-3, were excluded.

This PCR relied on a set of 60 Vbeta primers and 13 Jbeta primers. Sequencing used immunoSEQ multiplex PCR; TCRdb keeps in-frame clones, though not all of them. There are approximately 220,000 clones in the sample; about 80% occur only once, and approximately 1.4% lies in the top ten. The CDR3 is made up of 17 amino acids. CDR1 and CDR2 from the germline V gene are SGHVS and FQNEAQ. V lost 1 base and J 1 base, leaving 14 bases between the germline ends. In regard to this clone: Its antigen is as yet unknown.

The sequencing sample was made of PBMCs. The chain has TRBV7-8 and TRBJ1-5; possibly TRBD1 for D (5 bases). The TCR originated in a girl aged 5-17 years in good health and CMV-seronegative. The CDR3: CASSLGRGDVSNQPQHF. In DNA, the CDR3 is TGTGCCAGCAGCTTAGGCCGGGGGGACGTGAGCAATCAGCCCCAGCATTTT.